The 21 T cell receptor beta chains reported below all come from one sample, sequenced in a study of cytomegalovirus exposure and HLA in healthy donors. Researchers ran the PCR with 60 Vbeta and 13 Jbeta primers. The table came from immunoSEQ multiplex PCR; TCRdb's copy has only in-frame clones and leaves some out. In the table there are about 130,000 clones, 8.5% to 10% of which are singletons. The sample taken for sequencing was PBMCs. These receptors originate from a man aged 35-49 years in good health and CMV-seronegative.

The genes are TRBV6-1 and TRBJ2-4; 12 nucleotides match TRBD1. V was pared by 3 bases and J by 0 bases, with 9 bases of the junction left unmatched. There are 19 residues in the CDR3. Germline loops: CDR1 MNHNS, CDR2 SASEGT. CDR3 region: CASSEGDRGLGLAKNIQYF. CDR3 DNA sequence: TGTGCCAGCAGTGAGGGGGACAGGGGGCTTGGACTAGCCAAAAACATTCAGTACTTC.

The rearrangement links TRBV7-7 to TRBJ2-5, with 10 nucleotides matching TRBD1. This CDR3 is built from 14 residues. Germline assignment: CDR1 SSHAT and CDR2 FNYEAQ (reference sequence). The junction had 9 bases not matched to a gene; V was cut back by 9 bases and J by 5 bases. The CDR3 here is CASAGTGALETQYF. In nucleotides, the CDR3 is TGTGCCAGTGCCGGGACAGGGGCTTTGGAGACCCAGTACTTC.

The table lists this clone with a few counts. This chain links TRBV6-1 with TRBJ1-6; 7 nucleotides line up with TRBD1. The trim removed 3 bases at V and 5 bases at J, leaving 4 bases unmatched. The V gene's germline CDR1 is MNHNS and CDR2 SASEGT. The CDR3 length is 15 residues. CDR3 nucleotide sequence: TGTGCCAGCAGTGAGGGACAGCCAGATAATTCACCCCTCCACTTT. Its translation is CASSEGQPDNSPLHF.

In this sample, this clone is large. The chain employs TRBV4-1 and TRBJ1-1, with D hard to call. The V end lost 1 base, the J end lost 0 bases, and 6 bases lay between the germline ends. Per the germline V gene, CDR1 is MGHRA and CDR2 is YSYEKL. The CDR3 runs to 14 residues. CDR3 nucleotides: TGCGCCAGCAGCCAAGGGAGACTGAACACTGAAGCTTTCTTT. The encoded protein is CASSQGRLNTEAFF.

This clone was observed a few times. The chain joins TRBV13 to TRBJ1-2, with a possible D match to TRBD1 (5 bases). With 2 bases removed from V and 2 bases from J, the gap between germline ends came to 6 bases. Germline CDR1 PRHDT, CDR2 FYEKMQ (reference sequence). The CDR3 covers 13 residues. As DNA, the CDR3 is TGTGCCAGCAGCTTACGACAGAACTATGGCTACACCTTC. As protein: CASSLRQNYGYTF.

The rearrangement uses TRBV7-9 and TRBJ1-4; D remains unclear. Germline assignment: CDR1 SEHNR and CDR2 FQNEAQ (reference sequence). Trimming removed 0 bases at V and 7 bases at J, with 9 bases between. The CDR3 length is 14 residues. CDR3 coding DNA: TGTGCCAGCAGCTTAGCGCTAGCGCGTGAAAAACTGTTTTTT. Its translation is CASSLALAREKLFF.

The V call is TRBV5-6, the J call TRBJ2-1; a possible D gene is TRBD2 (6 bases). Germline V gene lookup returns CDR1 SGHDT and CDR2 YYEEEE. V lost 0 bases and J 7 bases, leaving 11 bases between the germline ends. The CDR3 consists of 14 residues. The CDR3 here is CASSLVGGGNEQFF. CDR3 in DNA: TGTGCCAGCAGCTTGGTCGGGGGTGGTAATGAGCAGTTCTTC.

This clone was counted a few times. The J gene is TRBJ2-1, the V gene TRBV2, with TRBD1 matching over 8 bases. This CDR3 is 15 amino acids long. Germline V gene lookup returns CDR1 SNHLY and CDR2 FYNNEI. The V segment lost 6 bases and the J segment 4 bases; nucleotides outside the gene matches: 8. CDR3 bases: TGTGCCAGCAGCGACTTACAGGGGGTATACAATGAGCAGTTCTTC. It codes for CASSDLQGVYNEQFF.

This clone came up a few times. This chain connects TRBV11-2 to TRBJ1-5; 9 bases are a match to TRBD1. Germline CDR1 SGHAT, CDR2 FQNNGV. CDR3 size: 16 residues. V shed 5 bases, J shed 4 bases, and the junction held 9 bases outside the gene matches. CDR3 sequence: CASSTDRGRGNQPQHF. The CDR3 nucleotides read TGTGCCAGCAGCACGGACAGGGGACGGGGAAATCAGCCCCAGCATTTT.

The gene calls are TRBV29-1 and TRBJ1-3; D possibly corresponds to TRBD1 (5 bases). V lost 1 base to trimming and J lost 8 bases, with 12 bases between them. CDR3 length equals 13 residues. Germline V CDR1 and CDR2: SQVTM, ANQGSEA. CDR3 bases: TGCAGCGTTGAAGGGGGCAGGTCGGACACCATATATTTT. It encodes CSVEGGRSDTIYF.

In this sample, this clone turned up a few times. The chain combines TRBV7-9 with TRBJ2-7; no clear D gene. The CDR3 has 12 amino acids. From germline, CDR1 is SEHNR and CDR2 FQNEAQ (reference sequence). V shed 4 bases and J shed 5 bases, with 9 bases lying between them. The CDR3 DNA sequence: TGTGCCAGCAGCTCCTGGAGTAACGAGCAGTACTTC. Translation: CASSSWSNEQYF. The full variable domain, in which reference TRBV7-9 and TRBJ2-7 provide the parts outside the CDR3, is DTGVSQNPRHKITKRGQNVTFRCDPISEHNRLYWYRQTLGQGPEFLTYFQNEAQLEKSRLLSDRFSAERPKGSFSTLEIQRTEQGDSAMYLCASSSWSNEQYFGPGTRLTVT.

The rearrangement links TRBV2 to TRBJ1-4, with 9 bases identical to TRBD1. V shed 2 bases and J 7 bases; nucleotides not matched to a gene: 5. This CDR3 contains 15 residues. Germline V CDR1 and CDR2: SNHLY, FYNNEI. The CDR3 reads CASSEIGTGIEKLFF. CDR3 DNA: TGTGCCAGCAGTGAAATTGGGACAGGGATTGAAAAACTGTTTTTT.

The chain combines TRBV7-9 with TRBJ2-7; D perhaps matches TRBD1 (6 bases). CDR3 length: 14 amino acids. The V gene's germline CDR1 is SEHNR and CDR2 FQNEAQ (reference sequence). V was trimmed by 5 bases and J by 6 bases, leaving 17 bases between them. The CDR3, as DNA: TGTGCCAGCAGCAGAGGACAGCCCCCACTCGAGCAGTACTTC. As protein: CASSRGQPPLEQYF.

This clone turned up a few times. V and J are TRBV10-2 and TRBJ1-2, with 12 bases lining up with TRBD1. Germline V CDR1 and CDR2: WSHSY, SAAADI. V gave up 7 bases and J gave up 9 bases; unmatched junction bases: 12. CDR3 size: 15 residues. CDR3 DNA: TGCGCCAGCACTTCACCGGGACAGGGGGCATTTCGCTACACCTTC. This gives the protein CASTSPGQGAFRYTF.

This clone came up a few times. The chain carries TRBV19 and TRBJ2-1; D may be TRBD2 (5 bases). The CDR3 has 17 amino acids. The germline V gene has CDR1 LNHDA and CDR2 SQIVND (reference sequence). Trimming took off 1 base at V and 5 bases at J, with 18 bases between the two ends. CDR3 region: CASSIGRALRYHNEQFF. For the CDR3, the DNA is TGTGCCAGTAGTATAGGGCGGGCACTCCGCTACCACAATGAGCAGTTCTTC.

The chain joins TRBV19 to TRBJ2-3; 10 nucleotides line up with TRBD2. V was pared by 5 bases and J by 0 bases, with 11 bases of the junction left unmatched. Germline-derived CDR1 and CDR2 are LNHDA and SQIVND (reference sequence). CDR3 length: 18 amino acids. The CDR3 sequence: CASSGGLAGVPSTDTQYF. The DNA for the CDR3 is TGTGCCAGTAGTGGGGGCCTAGCGGGGGTACCTAGCACAGATACGCAGTATTTT.

This clone was observed a handful of times. The chain combines TRBV9 with TRBJ1-1; 7 bases agree with TRBD1. This CDR3 spans 15 amino acids. Germline CDR1 reads SGDLS; CDR2 reads YYNGEE. The V gene end was trimmed by 3 bases and the J gene end by 5 bases; junction bases not matched to a gene: 10. The CDR3 region is CASSGLDRVRTEAFF. Written as DNA, the CDR3 is TGTGCCAGCAGCGGACTCGACAGGGTGAGGACTGAAGCTTTCTTT.

This clone appeared a few times. This rearrangement joins TRBV19 to TRBJ1-1; D unclear. Per germline, CDR1 LNHDA and CDR2 SQIVND (reference sequence). This CDR3 has 13 residues. The V end was cut by 7 bases, the J end by 5 bases, with 14 bases between. The CDR3 sequence: CASIQTGRTEAFF. For the CDR3, the DNA is TGTGCCAGTATACAGACCGGGAGGACTGAAGCTTTCTTT.

The V and J genes are TRBV6-1 and TRBJ2-5, with D perhaps TRBD1 (7 bases). Germline CDR1 reads MNHNS; CDR2 reads SASEGT. V was cut by 7 bases and J by 4 bases, with 13 bases left in between. CDR3 size: 13 residues. The CDR3: CASNNRGGETQYF. DNA for the CDR3: TGTGCCAGCAATAACAGGGGAGGAGAGACCCAGTACTTC.

V gene TRBV10-1 combines with J gene TRBJ2-7; unclear D gene. Germline loops: CDR1 WNHNN, CDR2 SYGVQD (reference sequence). Trimming shortened V by 0 bases and J by 5 bases, and 8 bases separated the two germline ends. The CDR3 sequence is 13 residues long. DNA for the CDR3: TGCGCCAGCAGTGAGTCACTCCCCAACGAGCAGTACTTC. Translating gives CASSESLPNEQYF.

This clone was detected a few times. The chain combines TRBV6-1 with TRBJ1-2; 8 bases are shared with TRBD1. The junction had 11 bases not matched to a gene; V was cut back by 4 bases and J by 4 bases. This CDR3 has 16 residues. Germline-derived CDR1 and CDR2 are MNHNS and SASEGT. CDR3 coding DNA: TGTGCCAGCAGTGCCGTTCAGGGGGCGCGGAGCTATGGCTACACCTTC. Translating gives CASSAVQGARSYGYTF.